This T cell receptor (beta chain) was sequenced in a study of regulatory T cells in long-lasting Graves disease. Sequencing libraries for TCR beta were prepared with iRepertoire HTBI primers and Arm-PCR of CDR3 regions. TCRdb reprocessed the multiplex PCR reads with MiXCR, giving one entry per CDR3 protein. The sample lists over 350,000 distinct CDR3 sequences, approximately 15% occurring once. This clonotype was observed at least ten times. Time point defined: newly diagnosed GD, antithyroid drugs for less than 3 months. Researchers made the TCR library from RNA that was extracted from PBMCs. Staff drew 8 to 9 milliliters of peripheral blood into EDTA tubes. These data were also reused for a study on T cells in Graves' hyperthyroidism and ophthalmopathy. From that paper: Stable disease denoted Graves' hyperthyroidism without ophthalmopathy progression within 18 months. In blood, most of the thyroid clonotypes expanded above 0.001 were also present.

The starting material was peripheral blood mononuclear cells (PBMCs), obtained at new diagnosis, from a patient treated with antithyroid drugs. The clonotype originates from a woman aged 35 to 49 with Graves disease.

As DNA, the CDR3 is TGTGCCAGCAGTTTAATGGAGTACGGCACTGAAGCTTTCTTT. The encoded protein is CASSLMEYGTEAFF. The chain uses TRBV12-3 or TRBV12-4 and TRBJ1-1, with D hard to call. This CDR3 contains 14 residues. Trimming left V 2 bases short and J 4 bases short, with 11 bases between.